This paragraph reports one TCR beta chain. The sample belongs to a study of cytomegalovirus exposure and HLA in healthy donors. Study-wide context: In an early release, HLA-typed donors contributed 77 million or so unique TCR sequences.

60 Vbeta and 13 Jbeta primers were used in PCR. The data were produced by immunoSEQ multiplex PCR, yet TCRdb's version contains in-frame clones alone and is incomplete. The data show more than 200,000 clones, with 60% to 80% seen just once and approximately 1.8% held by the top ten. V shed 1 base and J shed 6 bases, with 18 bases lying between them. Per germline, CDR1 MDHEN and CDR2 SYDVKM. CDR3 size: 16 residues. This receptor was identified in a male donor in good health and CMV-seronegative. The V and J genes are TRBV28 and TRBJ1-2; perhaps TRBD1 as D (6 bases). Sequenced input: PBMCs. The CDR3 region is CASSLYPLGGLHGYTF. The DNA of the CDR3 is TGTGCCAGCAGTTTATATCCCCTGGGGGGGCTCCATGGCTACACCTTC.